The 32 T cell receptor beta chains below were found in one sample sequenced in a study of vaccination effects on CD4 cells after COVID-19. Their recognized antigens are unknown. Repertoires were generated with immunoSEQ multiplex PCR, while TCRdb's copy carries only in-frame clones and drops some. The repertoire holds some 30,000 clones, with 65% to 90% as singletons. Before sequencing took place, the ViraFEST assay used viral peptide pools to expand antigen-specific CD4+ T cells. Following 10 days of culture, CD4+ T cells were isolated. As their vaccination, participants received two doses of either BNT162b2 or mRNA-1273. The specimen was CD4+ T cells from PBMCs cultured with SARS-CoV-2 spike peptides, collected after COVID-19 vaccination. These receptors came from a human donor who received a COVID-19 vaccine. Some clones in this sample may be carry-over from other donors' samples.

V and J are TRBV5-1 and TRBJ2-3; TRBD1 agrees at 8 bases. Germline values: CDR1 SGHRS, CDR2 YFSETQ. The CDR3 loop spans 16 amino acids. V was clipped by 4 bases and J by 3 bases; unmatched bases: 10. This CDR3 reads CASSVAGGSTTDTQYF. In DNA form, the CDR3 reads TGCGCCAGCAGCGTGGCAGGGGGCTCAACAACAGATACGCAGTATTTT.

This clone showed up just a few times. The chain recombines TRBV20-1 with TRBJ2-5, with D unclear. Germline CDR1 reads DFQATT; CDR2 reads SNEGSKA (reference sequence). CDR3 length: 11 amino acids. Trimming cost V 1 base and J 4 bases, with 4 bases left between them. The CDR3 loop reads CSARARETQYF. The DNA for the CDR3 is TGCAGTGCTAGAGCTCGAGAGACCCAGTACTTC.

The V and J genes are TRBV7-2 and TRBJ2-3; tentatively, D is TRBD2 (5 bases). Trimming cost V 1 base and J 2 bases, with 13 bases left between them. The CDR3 consists of 16 residues. CDR1 SGHTA and CDR2 FQGNSA come from the germline V gene. The CDR3 DNA is TGTGCCAGCAGCTTAGGAGACTACCTAAACACAGATACGCAGTATTTT. This codes for CASSLGDYLNTDTQYF.

Here the CDR3 reads CAWRSDYTEAFF. The CDR3 DNA reads TGTGCCTGGAGAAGCGATTACACTGAAGCTTTCTTT. The chain employs TRBV30 and TRBJ1-1, with D unclear. CDR3 size: 12 residues. The V gene's germline CDR1 is GTSNPN and CDR2 SVGIG (reference sequence). The V end lost 3 bases, the J end lost 3 bases, and 8 bases lay between the germline ends.

The chain couples TRBV5-5 to TRBJ2-5; no reliable D call. Looked up from germline, CDR1 is SGHKS and CDR2 is YYEKEE (reference sequence). V was trimmed by 7 bases and J by 2 bases, leaving 3 bases between them. This CDR3 region has 10 residues. CDR3 region: CASGQETQYF. CDR3 sequence (DNA): TGTGCCAGCGGTCAAGAGACCCAGTACTTC.

The V and J genes are TRBV7-3 and TRBJ1-2; 10 bases align to TRBD1. With V trimmed by 5 bases and J by 8 bases, 5 bases remained unmatched. This CDR3 has 13 residues. Germline lookup yields CDR1 SGHTA and CDR2 FQGTGA. The CDR3 region is CASSLTGGRGYTF. The CDR3 nucleotides are TGTGCCAGCAGCCTGACAGGGGGCAGGGGCTACACCTTC. The whole variable domain, remainder taken from reference TRBV7-3 and TRBJ1-2, is GAGVSQTPSNKVTEKGKYVELRCDPISGHTALYWYRQSLGQGPEFLIYFQGTGAADDSGLPNDRFFAVRPEGSVSTLKIQRTERGDSAVYLCASSLTGGRGYTFGSGTRLTVV.

This chain connects TRBV9 to TRBJ2-2; 7 bases are shared with TRBD1. V shed 4 bases, J shed 2 bases, and the junction held 8 bases outside the gene matches. Germline CDR1 reads SGDLS; CDR2 reads YYNGEE. This CDR3 has 16 residues. In DNA, the CDR3 is TGTGCCAGCAGCTCTACCGGGACAGCCAACACCGGGGAGCTGTTTTTT. Translating it yields CASSSTGTANTGELFF.

This clone is a singleton in its sample. V usage is TRBV28 and J usage is TRBJ1-5; maybe TRBD1 (6 bases). Deletions cut 2 bases from V and 6 bases from J, with 8 bases between. Per the germline V gene, CDR1 is MDHEN and CDR2 is SYDVKM. The CDR3 loop spans 13 amino acids. CDR3 nucleotide sequence: TGTGCCAGCAGTTTAGTGGACAGTCAGCCCCAGCATTTT. Encoded protein: CASSLVDSQPQHF. Drawing the rest from reference TRBV28 and TRBJ1-5, the complete variable domain is DVKVTQSSRYLVKRTGEKVFLECVQDMDHENMFWYRQDPGLGLRLIYFSYDVKMKEKGDIPEGYSVSREKKERFSLILESASTNQTSMYLCASSLVDSQPQHFGDGTRLSIL.

The chain carries TRBV29-1 and TRBJ1-3; D uncertain. This CDR3 has 12 residues. Per germline, CDR1 SQVTM and CDR2 ANQGSEA. The V end lost 3 bases, the J end lost 0 bases, and 3 bases lay between the germline ends. The CDR3 is CSVESSGNTIYF. The CDR3 region has the DNA TGCAGCGTTGAGAGCTCTGGAAACACCATATATTTT.

This chain connects TRBV4-3 to TRBJ2-3; D may be TRBD2 (6 bases). V lost 4 bases, J lost 4 bases, and 12 bases lay in between. The CDR3 consists of 14 residues. Germline V gene sequence: CDR1 LGHNA, CDR2 YSLEER. The CDR3 sequence is CASSRSTSPDTQYF. The CDR3 DNA reads as TGCGCCAGCAGCCGTTCGACTAGTCCAGATACGCAGTATTTT.

V gene TRBV2 combines with J gene TRBJ1-2, with D unclear. Germline loops: CDR1 SNHLY, CDR2 FYNNEI. The CDR3 is 13 residues long. V lost 3 bases to trimming and J lost 8 bases, with 13 bases between them. CDR3 region: CASSEGSGRGYTF. CDR3 DNA: TGTGCCAGCAGTGAGGGGAGCGGACGAGGCTACACCTTC.

The chain is built from TRBV7-3 and TRBJ2-3; the D gene could be TRBD1 or TRBD2 (5 bases each). CDR1 and CDR2 from the germline V gene are SGHTA and FQGTGA. V lost 5 bases to trimming and J lost 4 bases, with 22 bases between them. This CDR3 region has 17 residues. CDR3 loop: CASSLMGYPRGADTQYF. The CDR3 nucleotides read TGTGCCAGCAGCCTCATGGGATATCCACGAGGGGCAGATACGCAGTATTTT.

The chain uses TRBV9 and TRBJ1-5, with 8 positions matching TRBD1. Germline CDR1 SGDLS, CDR2 YYNGEE. The CDR3 is 14 residues long. J gave up 5 bases and V 6 bases, and 7 bases lay outside the gene matches. This chain's CDR3 is CASTYGTGDQPQHF. The CDR3 DNA sequence: TGTGCCAGCACATATGGGACAGGAGATCAGCCCCAGCATTTT.

This clone occurred a few times. The chain recombines TRBV5-6 with TRBJ2-5, with 8 bases matching TRBD2. Trimming took 3 bases from V and 2 from J; bases not matched to a gene: 6. This CDR3 contains 15 residues. Germline V lookup: CDR1 SGHDT, CDR2 YYEEEE. CDR3 sequence (DNA): TGTGCCAGCAGCTCCGCGGGGACTAGTCAAGAGACCCAGTACTTC. It translates to CASSSAGTSQETQYF.

The rearrangement links TRBV30 to TRBJ1-2; TRBD1 might be the D (6 bases). Looked up from germline, CDR1 is GTSNPN and CDR2 is SVGIG (reference sequence). Trimming removed 0 bases from V and 4 bases from J, with 15 bases in between. The CDR3 consists of 15 residues. CDR3 residues: CAWSVQGGKGYGYTF. The DNA of the CDR3 is TGTGCCTGGAGTGTACAGGGCGGGAAGGGCTATGGCTACACCTTC.

V gene TRBV2 combines with J gene TRBJ1-5, with a weak D call TRBD1 (6 bases). V lost 1 base, J lost 2 bases, and 6 bases lay in between. The CDR3 sequence is 14 residues long. Per germline, CDR1 SNHLY and CDR2 FYNNEI. The CDR3 DNA is TGTGCCAGCAGTGAAGGGACAGGCAATCAGCCCCAGCATTTT. Its protein is CASSEGTGNQPQHF.

The chain joins TRBV12-5 to TRBJ2-3, with 8 bases identical to TRBD1. The ends lost 5 bases at V and 2 bases at J; junction bases unmatched: 3. The CDR3 sequence is 14 residues long. The germline CDR1 and CDR2 sequences are LGHNT and FRNRAP. DNA for the CDR3: TGTGCTAGTGGTGGGACAGGCCCCACAGATACGCAGTATTTT. Its protein product is CASGGTGPTDTQYF.

This chain uses TRBV6-1 with TRBJ1-6; tentative D call: TRBD1 (6 bases). The length of the CDR3 is 15 residues. V was pared by 1 base and J by 10 bases, with 14 bases between. The germline V gene encodes CDR1 MNHNS and CDR2 SASEGT. Here the CDR3 reads CASSEEGRGVSPLHF. CDR3 DNA: TGTGCCAGCAGTGAAGAGGGCAGGGGAGTGTCACCCCTCCACTTT.

The chain is built from TRBV20-1 and TRBJ2-3; a possible D gene is TRBD1 (5 bases). CDR1 and CDR2 from the germline V gene are DFQATT and SNEGSKA (reference sequence). This CDR3 comprises 11 residues. The CDR3 reads CSVIAGDTQYF. For the CDR3, the DNA is TGCAGCGTCATAGCAGGGGATACGCAGTATTTT.

The rearrangement joins TRBV23-1 to TRBJ2-7; no clear D gene. TRBV23-1 is annotated as an ORF whose role is uncertain. This CDR3 has 14 residues. Trimming pared 0 bases from V and 4 bases from J, leaving 10 bases between. CDR3 DNA sequence: TGCGCCAGCAGTCAATCGGCCAGTCCTTACGAGCAGTACGTC. This translates into CASSQSASPYEQYV.

The chain is built from TRBV21-1 and TRBJ2-6; the D call TRBD1 from the table was never checked on the DNA. TRBV21-1 is shown as a pseudogene. This CDR3 has 19 residues. CDR3 nucleotides: TGTGCCAGCAGCTCCCGACAGGGGGCGCGGTCATCTGGGGCCAACGTCCTGACTTTC. Translating it yields CASSSRQGARSSGANVLTF.

The V and J genes are TRBV3-1 (or the pseudogene TRBV3-2) and TRBJ1-2; D uncertain. The CDR3 consists of 13 residues. The germline CDR1 and CDR2 sequences are LGHDT and YNNKEL (reference sequence). Trimming took off 2 bases at V and 5 bases at J, with 9 bases between the two ends. The DNA for the CDR3 is TGTGCCAGCAGCCAACGTGGTGATTATGGCTACACCTTC. Translated, it gives CASSQRGDYGYTF.

The chain links TRBV20-1 to TRBJ2-1; no clear D gene. V was trimmed by 3 bases and J by 10 bases, leaving 13 bases between them. Germline V lookup: CDR1 DFQATT, CDR2 SNEGSKA (reference sequence). The CDR3 runs 12 residues. As DNA, the CDR3 is TGCAGTGCTAGTAGCCCTTCCTGGGAGCAGTTCTTC. This sequence encodes CSASSPSWEQFF.

The chain uses TRBV5-8 and TRBJ1-1; TRBD1 is a possible D gene (5 bases). Trimming left V 5 bases short and J 8 bases short, with 13 bases between. From germline, CDR1 is SGHTS and CDR2 YDEGEE. The CDR3 length is 12 residues. The CDR3 sequence is CASRAGTAEAFF. The CDR3 coding sequence is TGTGCCAGCAGAGCCGGGACGGCCGAAGCTTTCTTT.

The gene calls are TRBV29-1 and TRBJ1-1, with D unclear. CDR1 SQVTM and CDR2 ANQGSEA come from the germline V gene. The CDR3 covers 12 residues. Deletions cut 4 bases from V and 1 base from J, with 7 bases between. As DNA, the CDR3 is TGCAGCGTTGGATGGGGGAACACTGAAGCTTTCTTT. The encoded protein is CSVGWGNTEAFF. The full variable domain, with the rest looked up from reference TRBV29-1 and TRBJ1-1, is SAVISQKPSRDICQRGTSLTIQCQVDSQVTMMFWYRQQPGQSLTLIATANQGSEATYESGFVIDKFPISRPNLTFSTLTVSNMSPEDSSIYLCSVGWGNTEAFFGQGTRLTVV.

The chain recombines TRBV12-5 with TRBJ2-5; D is unclear. The CDR3 extends over 15 amino acids. Germline CDR1 is LGHNT and CDR2 is FRNRAP. V was shortened by 2 bases and J by 4 bases, with 14 bases between the two germline ends. CDR3 DNA: TGTGCTAGTGGTTTGAGTTCCGGTGCCCCAGAGACCCAGTACTTC. Amino acid sequence: CASGLSSGAPETQYF. Variable domain in full (rest from reference TRBV12-5 and TRBJ2-5): DARVTQTPRHKVTEMGQEVTMRCQPILGHNTVFWYRQTMMQGLELLAYFRNRAPLDDSGMPKDRFSAEMPDATLATLKIQPSEPRDSAVYFCASGLSSGAPETQYFGPGTRLLVL.

The chain employs TRBV5-1 and TRBJ2-3; D gene uncertain. This CDR3 comprises 14 residues. V lost 6 bases and J lost 0, with 11 bases in between. CDR1 and CDR2 (germline): SGHRS, YFSETQ. The CDR3 sequence: CASTPGPSTDTQYF. The CDR3, as DNA: TGCGCCAGCACCCCGGGCCCTAGCACAGATACGCAGTATTTT.

The chain couples TRBV7-3 to TRBJ2-1, with 11 bases matching TRBD2. CDR1 and CDR2 from the germline V gene are SGHTA and FQGTGA. The CDR3 is made up of 16 amino acids. Unmatched junction bases numbered 9, after V lost 5 bases and J lost 6 bases. CDR3: CASSLSGSGGANEQFF. The CDR3 DNA reads as TGTGCCAGCAGCCTCAGTGGTAGCGGGGGGGCCAATGAGCAGTTCTTC.

The chain has TRBV2 and TRBJ1-5; the D gene is possibly TRBD1 (6 bases). V was pared by 10 bases and J by 1 base, with 23 bases between. CDR1 and CDR2 from the germline V gene are SNHLY and FYNNEI. The CDR3 runs to 17 residues. This CDR3 is CATTGGPGSTSNQPQHF. For the CDR3, the DNA is TGTGCCACCACGGGGGGGCCAGGCTCAACGAGCAATCAGCCCCAGCATTTT.

J is TRBJ2-5 and V is TRBV5-1; D ambiguous. In germline, CDR1 is SGHRS, CDR2 YFSETQ. The V gene lost 1 base and the J gene lost 4 bases, with 11 bases spanning the gap. This CDR3 comprises 14 residues. CDR3 amino acids: CASSLLLAGETQYF. In DNA form, the CDR3 reads TGCGCCAGCAGCTTGCTTTTGGCTGGAGAGACCCAGTACTTC.

The V call is TRBV7-9, the J call TRBJ2-1; 7 nucleotides agree with TRBD2. V trimming: 3 bases; J trimming: 3 bases; junction bases outside the gene matches: 8. The germline gives CDR1 SEHNR, CDR2 FQNEAQ (reference sequence). This CDR3 contains 16 residues. CDR3 DNA: TGTGCCAGCAGCTTTGCAAAGGGAGGGAGCTACAATGAGCAGTTCTTC. Its protein product is CASSFAKGGSYNEQFF.

The chain recombines TRBV9 with TRBJ1-1; tentative D call: TRBD1 (5 bases). The CDR3 loop spans 16 amino acids. Germline CDR1 SGDLS, CDR2 YYNGEE. Trimming cost V 4 bases and J 0 bases, with 16 bases left between them. The CDR3 coding sequence is TGTGCCAGCAGCCCTCAGGCAGGGACCATGAACACTGAAGCTTTCTTT. This sequence encodes CASSPQAGTMNTEAFF. The full variable domain, rest sourced from reference TRBV9 and TRBJ1-1, is DSGVTQTPKHLITATGQRVTLRCSPRSGDLSVYWYQQSLDQGLQFLIQYYNGEERAKGNILERFSAQQFPDLHSELNLSSLELGDSALYFCASSPQAGTMNTEAFFGQGTRLTVV.